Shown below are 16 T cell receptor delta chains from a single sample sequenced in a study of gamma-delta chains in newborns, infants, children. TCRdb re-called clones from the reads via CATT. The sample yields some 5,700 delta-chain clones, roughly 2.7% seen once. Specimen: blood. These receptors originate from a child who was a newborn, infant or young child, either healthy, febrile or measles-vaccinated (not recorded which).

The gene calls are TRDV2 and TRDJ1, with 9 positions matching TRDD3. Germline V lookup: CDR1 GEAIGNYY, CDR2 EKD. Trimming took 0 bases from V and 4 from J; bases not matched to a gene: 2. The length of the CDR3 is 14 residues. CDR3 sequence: CACDTLGDDDKLIF. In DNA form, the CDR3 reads TGTGCCTGTGACACCCTGGGGGATGACGATAAACTCATCTTT.

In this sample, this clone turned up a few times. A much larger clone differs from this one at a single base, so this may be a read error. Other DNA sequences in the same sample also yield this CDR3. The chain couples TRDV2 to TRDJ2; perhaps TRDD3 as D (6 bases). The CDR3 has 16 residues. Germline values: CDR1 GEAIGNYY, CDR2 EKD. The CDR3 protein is CACDTIGGALTAQLFF. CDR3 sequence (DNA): TGTGCCTGTGACACAATCGGGGGAGCTTTGACAGCGCAACTCTTCTTT.

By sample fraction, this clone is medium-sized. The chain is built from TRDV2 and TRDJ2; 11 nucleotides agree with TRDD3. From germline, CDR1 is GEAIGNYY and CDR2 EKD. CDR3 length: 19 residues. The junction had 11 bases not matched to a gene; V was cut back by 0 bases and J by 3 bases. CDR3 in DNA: TGTGCCTGTGACACCGTAGGGGGTGGGGGATACGGACTGACAGCACAACTCTTCTTT. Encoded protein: CACDTVGGGGYGLTAQLFF.

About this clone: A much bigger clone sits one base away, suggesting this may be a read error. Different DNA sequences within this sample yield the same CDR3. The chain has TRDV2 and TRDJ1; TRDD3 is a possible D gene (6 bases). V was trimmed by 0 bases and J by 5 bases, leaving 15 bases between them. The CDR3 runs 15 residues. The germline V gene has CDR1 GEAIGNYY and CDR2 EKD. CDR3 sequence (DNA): TGTGCCTGTGACACCGTGGGGGGGCTCACTGATAAACTCATCTTT. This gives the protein CACDTVGGLTDKLIF.

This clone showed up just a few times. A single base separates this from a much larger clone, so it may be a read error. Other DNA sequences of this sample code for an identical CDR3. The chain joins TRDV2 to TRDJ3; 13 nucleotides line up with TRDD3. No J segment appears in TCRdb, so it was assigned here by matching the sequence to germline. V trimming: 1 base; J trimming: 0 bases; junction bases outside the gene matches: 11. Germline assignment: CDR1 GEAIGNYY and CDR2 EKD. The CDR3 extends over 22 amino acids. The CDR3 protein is CACDTGVLGDTRSSWDTRQMFF. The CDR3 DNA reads TGTGCCTGTGACACGGGGGTACTGGGGGATACGAGGAGCTCCTGGGACACCCGACAGATGTTTTTC.

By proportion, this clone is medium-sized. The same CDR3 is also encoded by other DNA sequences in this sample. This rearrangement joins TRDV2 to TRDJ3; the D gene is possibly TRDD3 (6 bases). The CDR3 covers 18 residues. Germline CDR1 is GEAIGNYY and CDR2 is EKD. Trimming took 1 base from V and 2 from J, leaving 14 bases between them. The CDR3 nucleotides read TGTGCCTGTGACACGCTGGGGATGAGCACCTGGGACACCCGACAGATGTTTTTC. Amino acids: CACDTLGMSTWDTRQMFF.

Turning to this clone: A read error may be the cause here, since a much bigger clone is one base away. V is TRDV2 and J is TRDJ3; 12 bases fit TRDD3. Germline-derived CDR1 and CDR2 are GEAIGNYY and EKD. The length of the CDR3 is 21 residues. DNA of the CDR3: TGTGCCTGTGACACCGTACTGGGGGATACACAAAGCTCCTGGGACACCCGACAGACGTTTTTC. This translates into CACDTVLGDTQSSWDTRQTFF.

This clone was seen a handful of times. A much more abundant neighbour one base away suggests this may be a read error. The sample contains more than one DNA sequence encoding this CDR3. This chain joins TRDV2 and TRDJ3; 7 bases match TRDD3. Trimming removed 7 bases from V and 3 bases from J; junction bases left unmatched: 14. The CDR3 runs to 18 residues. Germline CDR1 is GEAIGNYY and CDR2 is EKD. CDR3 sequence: CACDLLGNRHWDTRQMFF. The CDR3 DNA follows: TGTGCCTGCGACCTACTGGGGAACCGGCACTGGGACACCCGACAGATGTTTTTC.

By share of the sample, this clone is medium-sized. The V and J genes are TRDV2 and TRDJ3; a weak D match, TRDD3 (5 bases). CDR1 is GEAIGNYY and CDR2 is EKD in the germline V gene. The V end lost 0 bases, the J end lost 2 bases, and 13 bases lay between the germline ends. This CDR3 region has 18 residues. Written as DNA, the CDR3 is TGTGCCTGTGACACCGGTTGGGATCCAACCTGGGACACCCGACAGATGTTTTTC. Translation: CACDTGWDPTWDTRQMFF.

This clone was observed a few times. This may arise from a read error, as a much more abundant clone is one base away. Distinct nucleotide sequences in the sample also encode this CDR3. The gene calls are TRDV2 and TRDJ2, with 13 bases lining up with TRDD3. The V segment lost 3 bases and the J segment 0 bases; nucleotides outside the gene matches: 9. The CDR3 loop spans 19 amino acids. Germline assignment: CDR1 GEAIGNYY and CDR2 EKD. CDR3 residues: CACDAITGGYASLTAQLFF. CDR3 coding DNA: TGTGCCTGTGACGCTATTACTGGGGGATACGCCTCTTTGACAGCACAACTCTTCTTT.

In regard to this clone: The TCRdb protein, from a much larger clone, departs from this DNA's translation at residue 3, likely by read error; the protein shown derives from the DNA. The CDR3 bases are TGTGCCCGTGACACCCTGGGGATGACAGCACAACTCTTCTTT. This encodes CARDTLGMTAQLFF. The chain carries TRDV2 and TRDJ2, with D tentatively TRDD3 (6 bases). The CDR3 totals 14 residues. Germline CDR1 is GEAIGNYY and CDR2 is EKD.

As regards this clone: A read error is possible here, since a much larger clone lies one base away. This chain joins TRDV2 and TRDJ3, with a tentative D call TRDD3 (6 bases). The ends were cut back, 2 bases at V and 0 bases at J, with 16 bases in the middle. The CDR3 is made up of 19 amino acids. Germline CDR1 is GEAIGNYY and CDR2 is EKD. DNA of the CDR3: TGTGCCTGTGACAAAGTACTGGTGGATACCTCCTGGGACACCCGACAGATGTTTTTC. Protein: CACDKVLVDTSWDTRQMFF.

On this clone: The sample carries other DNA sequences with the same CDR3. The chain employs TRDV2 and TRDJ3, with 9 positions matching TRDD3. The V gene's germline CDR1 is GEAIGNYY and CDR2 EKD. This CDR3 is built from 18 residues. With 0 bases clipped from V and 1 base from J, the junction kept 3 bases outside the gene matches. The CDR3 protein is CACDTWGIGSWDTRQMFF. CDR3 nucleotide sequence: TGTGCCTGTGACACCTGGGGGATAGGATCCTGGGACACCCGACAGATGTTTTTC.

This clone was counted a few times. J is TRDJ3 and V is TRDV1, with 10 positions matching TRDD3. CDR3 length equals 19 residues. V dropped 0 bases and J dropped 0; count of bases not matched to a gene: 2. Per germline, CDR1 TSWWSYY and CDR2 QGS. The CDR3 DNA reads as TGTGCTCTTGGGGAACTTGGGGGATACAGCTCCTGGGACACCCGACAGATGTTTTTC. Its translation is CALGELGGYSSWDTRQMFF.

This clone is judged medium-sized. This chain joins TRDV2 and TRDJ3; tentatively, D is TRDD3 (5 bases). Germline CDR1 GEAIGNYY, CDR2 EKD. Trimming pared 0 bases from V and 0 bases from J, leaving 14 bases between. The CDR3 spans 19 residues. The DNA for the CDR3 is TGTGCCTGTGACACCGTGGGATCCAAAAGCTCCTGGGACACCCGACAGATGTTTTTC. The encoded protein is CACDTVGSKSSWDTRQMFF.

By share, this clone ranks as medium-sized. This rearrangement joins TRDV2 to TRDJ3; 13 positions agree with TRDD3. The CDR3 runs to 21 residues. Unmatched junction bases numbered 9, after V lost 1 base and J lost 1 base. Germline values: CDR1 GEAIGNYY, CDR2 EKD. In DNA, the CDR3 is TGTGCCTGTGACACATTACTGGGGGATACGCGTGGGTCCTGGGACACCCGACAGATGTTTTTC. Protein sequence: CACDTLLGDTRGSWDTRQMFF.